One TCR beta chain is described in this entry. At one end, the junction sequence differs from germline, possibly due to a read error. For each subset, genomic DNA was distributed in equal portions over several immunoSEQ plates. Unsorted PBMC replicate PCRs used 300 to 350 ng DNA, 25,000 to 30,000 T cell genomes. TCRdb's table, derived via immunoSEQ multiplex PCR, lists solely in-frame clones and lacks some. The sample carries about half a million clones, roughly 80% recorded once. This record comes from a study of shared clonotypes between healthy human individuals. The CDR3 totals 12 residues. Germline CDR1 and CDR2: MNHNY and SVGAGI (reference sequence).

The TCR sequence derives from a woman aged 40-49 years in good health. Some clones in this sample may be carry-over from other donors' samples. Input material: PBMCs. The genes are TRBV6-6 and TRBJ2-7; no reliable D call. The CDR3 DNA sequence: TGTGCCATCAGTGCCGGATCCTACGAGCAGTACTTC. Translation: CAISAGSYEQYF.